This T cell receptor (beta chain) came from a study of T cell responses to AZD1222 COVID-19 vaccine. Study outcomes and limitations: Unmutated variant regions are reportedly the target of nearly half of TCRs that are spike-specific. Baseline seropositives among AZD1222 recipients totaled only 5 to 7. Without day 14 samples, only post-peak T cell repertoires were studied. Spike-specific TCR breadth and depth were elevated following two AZD1222 doses.

TCRdb's copy holds only in-frame clones and misses some; the assay was immunoSEQ multiplex PCR. This table holds about 60,000 clones, 85% to 90% found once. Germline values: CDR1 KGHSH, CDR2 LQKENI. The CDR3 loop spans 15 amino acids. V was clipped by 3 bases and J by 3 bases; unmatched bases: 2. With respect to this clone: Its antigen is unidentified.

The chain employs TRBV18 and TRBJ2-7; 13 nucleotides line up with TRBD2. The sample in question was peripheral blood, obtained on day 0 of MenACWY control vaccination. This clonotype originated in an adult in good health. The CDR3 spells CASSPGLAGNYEQYF. CDR3 in DNA: TGTGCCAGCTCACCGGGACTAGCGGGAAACTACGAGCAGTACTTC.